This TCR beta chain was sequenced during a study of chemoradiotherapy in HPV16-positive cancers. Overall study findings and caveats: Only a couple of HPV16-positive patients supplied the functional HPV-specificity definition. In HPV16-positive patients, HPV-responsive T-cell expansion tracked better recurrence-free survival.

Concerning this clone itself: As yet, its antigen is unknown.

Here immunoSEQ multiplex PCR was the method, and the copy in TCRdb shows in-frame clones only, minus some. The sample shows 12,000 or so clones, about 88% of them seen only once. Germline V gene lookup returns CDR1 GTSNPN and CDR2 SVGIG (reference sequence). The germline V and J ends were trimmed by 0 bases and 4 bases, with 9 bases remaining between them. This CDR3 has 13 amino acids. Specimen: blood, collected from a patient who underwent chemoradiotherapy. V usage is TRBV30 and J usage is TRBJ1-1; possible D gene TRBD1, 6 bases. The TCR originated in a human donor with HPV-associated anogenital cancer. CDR3 bases: TGTGCCTGGAGTGTAAAGGGGGGCACTGAAGCTTTCTTT. This encodes CAWSVKGGTEAFF.